Listed here are 21 T cell receptor beta chains from one sample, sequenced in a study of PD-L1 blockade in urothelial cancer. Sequencing was performed with immunoSEQ multiplex PCR; in TCRdb, only in-frame clones are kept and a portion is missing. The sample contains some 35,000 clones, about 79% of which appear only once. The sample was PBMCs, taken around atezolizumab (anti-PD-L1) treatment. Receptors originate from a man in his 60s with urothelial cancer.

This chain connects TRBV2 to TRBJ2-7; TRBD1 matches 7 bases. Germline assignment: CDR1 SNHLY and CDR2 FYNNEI. After removal of 8 bases from V and 10 bases from J, the junction contained 14 bases not matched to a gene. CDR3 length: 13 amino acids. The CDR3 is CASANSPTGIQYF. The CDR3 nucleotides are TGTGCCAGCGCGAACTCCCCGACAGGGATACAGTACTTC.

The rearrangement joins TRBV7-9 to TRBJ2-7; 7 nucleotides agree with TRBD1. CDR1 is SEHNR, CDR2 FQNEAQ, per germline (reference sequence). With 4 bases clipped from V and 2 bases from J, the junction kept 2 bases outside the gene matches. The length of the CDR3 is 13 residues. This CDR3 reads CASSSGQPYEQYF. The DNA for the CDR3 is TGTGCCAGCAGCTCGGGACAGCCCTACGAGCAGTACTTC.

The chain couples TRBV23-1 to TRBJ2-3; 11 bases are a match to TRBD2. TRBV23-1 is an ORF, and what it does is uncertain. The ends lost 4 bases at V and 1 base at J; junction bases unmatched: 7. The CDR3 has 17 amino acids. The CDR3 DNA sequence: TGCGCCAGCAGTCCTACCCCGACTAGCGGGGGCACAGATACGCAGTATTTT. Protein product: CASSPTPTSGGTDTQYF.

This clone has a single count. This chain joins TRBV7-3 and TRBJ2-3; 8 nucleotides match TRBD1. J gave up 1 base and V 2 bases, and 5 bases lay outside the gene matches. The CDR3 runs 16 residues. CDR1 is SGHTA and CDR2 is FQGTGA in the germline V gene. The CDR3 is CASSLDPGQGTDTQYF. The CDR3 nucleotides read TGTGCCAGCAGCTTAGATCCGGGACAGGGCACAGATACGCAGTATTTT.

The chain carries TRBV5-4 and TRBJ2-7; D may be TRBD2 (5 bases). Trimming pared 3 bases from V and 2 bases from J, leaving 15 bases between. The CDR3 runs to 15 residues. The germline V gene encodes CDR1 SGHNT and CDR2 YYREEE (reference sequence). The DNA for the CDR3 is TGTGCCAGCAGCTCCTACAGTCCCGGGACCTACGAGCAGTACTTC. Its translation is CASSSYSPGTYEQYF.

This clone was detected a few times. The chain combines TRBV5-1 with TRBJ2-7; 8 nucleotides match TRBD1. V lost 7 bases, J lost 0 bases, and 6 bases stayed unmatched. The CDR3 totals 14 residues. Germline V CDR1 and CDR2: SGHRS, YFSETQ. The CDR3 here is CASRQGSTSYEQYF. CDR3 nucleotide sequence: TGCGCCAGCCGACAGGGGTCCACCTCCTACGAGCAGTACTTC.

In this sample, this clone turned up once. The chain combines TRBV19 with TRBJ1-1, with D unclear. This CDR3 has 13 amino acids. V shed 6 bases and J shed 5 bases, with 13 bases lying between them. The germline V gene encodes CDR1 LNHDA and CDR2 SQIVND (reference sequence). CDR3 sequence: CASSGRVVTEAFF. CDR3 DNA sequence: TGTGCCAGTAGCGGGAGGGTTGTTACTGAAGCTTTCTTT.

This CDR3 reads CASSLLGQTSNQPQHF. CDR3 DNA: TGTGCCAGCAGTTTACTGGGGCAGACTAGCAATCAGCCCCAGCATTTT. The chain has TRBV28 and TRBJ1-5; D possibly corresponds to TRBD1 (5 bases). The CDR3 is 16 amino acids. CDR1 and CDR2 from the germline V gene are MDHEN and SYDVKM. Trimming pared 2 bases from V and 0 bases from J, leaving 11 bases between. Complete variable domain (other parts from reference TRBV28 and TRBJ1-5): DVKVTQSSRYLVKRTGEKVFLECVQDMDHENMFWYRQDPGLGLRLIYFSYDVKMKEKGDIPEGYSVSREKKERFSLILESASTNQTSMYLCASSLLGQTSNQPQHFGDGTRLSIL.

V usage is TRBV16 and J usage is TRBJ2-7; TRBD1 might be the D (5 bases). This CDR3 comprises 14 residues. The germline V gene encodes CDR1 KGHSY and CDR2 FQNENV. Trimming removed 6 bases from V and 4 bases from J, with 16 bases in between. The CDR3 here is CASRRGHPGYEQYF. For the CDR3, the DNA is TGTGCCAGCAGGCGTGGACACCCTGGGTACGAGCAGTACTTC.

This sequence joins TRBV30 and TRBJ1-6, with D unresolved. Germline CDR1 reads GTSNPN; CDR2 reads SVGIG (reference sequence). The CDR3 is 11 residues long. V was clipped by 1 base and J by 8 bases, with 3 bases between them. CDR3 loop: CAWSADSPLHF. As DNA, the CDR3 is TGTGCCTGGAGTGCGGATTCACCCCTCCACTTT.

This chain connects TRBV6-1 to TRBJ2-7, with TRBD2 matching over 11 bases. The length of the CDR3 is 14 residues. J was trimmed by 6 bases and V by 6 bases; bases with no gene match: 7. Germline V gene data show CDR1 as MNHNS and CDR2 as SASEGT. DNA for the CDR3: TGTGCCAGCAGCTATAGCGGGGGGGCCGCCGAGCAGTACTTC. Translation gives CASSYSGGAAEQYF.

The J gene is TRBJ1-4, the V gene TRBV6-6; tentatively, D is TRBD1 (6 bases). V lost 2 bases and J lost 4, with 11 bases in between. Germline-derived CDR1 and CDR2 are MNHNY and SVGAGI (reference sequence). This CDR3 spans 15 amino acids. This chain's CDR3 is CASSYEGRGNEKLFF. The CDR3 DNA follows: TGTGCCAGCAGTTACGAAGGCAGGGGTAATGAAAAACTGTTTTTT.

A few counts support this clone. The rearrangement joins TRBV28 to TRBJ1-1; TRBD1 is a possible D gene (5 bases). Germline CDR1 reads MDHEN; CDR2 reads SYDVKM. V was trimmed by 11 bases and J by 0 bases, leaving 13 bases between them. The CDR3 contains 13 residues. The CDR3 region is CAEARDLNTEAFF. The CDR3 nucleotides are TGTGCCGAGGCTCGGGACTTGAACACTGAAGCTTTCTTT.

J is TRBJ2-5 and V is TRBV4-1; D is possibly TRBD1 (5 bases). CDR3 length equals 15 residues. Germline-derived CDR1 and CDR2 are MGHRA and YSYEKL. V was trimmed by 4 bases and J by 9 bases, leaving 21 bases between them. The CDR3 region has the DNA TGCGCCAGCAGCCCTCGACAGATGCCGGCGGTGGCCCAGTACTTC. This encodes CASSPRQMPAVAQYF.

The chain joins TRBV6-6 to TRBJ1-3; perhaps TRBD1 as D (5 bases). The CDR3 runs to 14 residues. The germline V gene encodes CDR1 MNHNY and CDR2 SVGAGI (reference sequence). The V and J ends lost 2 bases and 0 bases respectively, with 5 bases between them. CDR3 loop: CASSYDSSGNTIYF. The CDR3 region has the DNA TGTGCCAGCAGTTACGACAGCTCTGGAAACACCATATATTTT.

V gene TRBV5-5 combines with J gene TRBJ2-3, with 14 positions matching TRBD2. This CDR3 spans 16 amino acids. Looked up from germline, CDR1 is SGHKS and CDR2 is YYEKEE (reference sequence). V lost 0 bases and J lost 6; bases outside the gene matches: 3. The CDR3 DNA reads TGTGCCAGCAGCTTGGGACTAGCGGGGGGGTTCGATACGCAGTATTTT. As protein: CASSLGLAGGFDTQYF.

The chain carries TRBV30 and TRBJ2-5, with 9 bases that match TRBD1. The junction had 0 bases not matched to a gene; V was cut back by 1 base and J by 3 bases. Germline lookup yields CDR1 GTSNPN and CDR2 SVGIG (reference sequence). The length of the CDR3 is 13 residues. The CDR3 bases are TGTGCCTGGAGTGGGACAGGGGAAGAGACCCAGTACTTC. As protein: CAWSGTGEETQYF.

The chain has TRBV28 and TRBJ1-2, with D possibly matching TRBD1 (6 bases). Trimming pared 2 bases from V and 2 bases from J, leaving 12 bases between. CDR3 length: 15 residues. Germline loops: CDR1 MDHEN, CDR2 SYDVKM. As DNA, the CDR3 is TGTGCCAGCAGTTTACAGCGGGGGGCAAACTATGGCTACACCTTC. This gives the protein CASSLQRGANYGYTF.

V is TRBV5-1 and J is TRBJ2-5, with D tentatively TRBD1 (6 bases). The CDR3 has 15 amino acids. Trimming took 6 bases from V and 5 from J, leaving 20 bases between them. In germline, CDR1 is SGHRS, CDR2 YFSETQ. As DNA, the CDR3 is TGCGCCAGCACCCTGTCTTCAGGGGTAGGGGAGACCCAGTACTTC. Its protein is CASTLSSGVGETQYF.

The J gene is TRBJ1-4, the V gene TRBV2, with no clear D. The CDR3 totals 16 residues. Deletions cut 2 bases from V and 2 bases from J, with 12 bases between. The germline V gene has CDR1 SNHLY and CDR2 FYNNEI. The CDR3 here is CASSELGPSTNEKLFF. The CDR3, as DNA: TGTGCCAGCAGTGAACTTGGGCCCAGCACTAATGAAAAACTGTTTTTT.

The chain combines TRBV7-8 with TRBJ1-2; possibly TRBD1 for D (5 bases). The ends were cut back, 5 bases at V and 2 bases at J, with 15 bases in the middle. The CDR3 is 15 amino acids. CDR1 is SGHVS and CDR2 is FQNEAQ in the germline V gene. In nucleotides, the CDR3 is TGTGCCAGCAGCACCCACTTCCCAGGGAACTATGGCTACACCTTC. Translating it yields CASSTHFPGNYGYTF.